These 20 T cell receptor beta chains were all obtained from the same sample, sequenced in a study of T cells after yellow fever vaccination. Each CDR3 protein gets one entry after TCRdb re-called the 5' RACE reads with MiXCR. The sample records approximately 550,000 distinct CDR3 sequences, roughly 14% being singletons. This material consisted of PBMCs, taken on the day of the yellow fever booster vaccination. The origin of the receptors is a man between 25 and 39 years old who received the YFV17D yellow fever vaccine.

This clonotype occurred a few times. This chain uses TRBV4-3 with TRBJ2-7; weak D call: TRBD2 (6 bases). V was clipped by 3 bases and J by 3 bases, with 21 bases between them. Per the germline V gene, CDR1 is LGHNA and CDR2 is YSLEER. This CDR3 contains 17 residues. CDR3 amino acids: CASSQGGPDRELYEQYF. The DNA of the CDR3 is TGCGCCAGCAGCCAGGGGGGACCGGATCGGGAGCTCTACGAGCAGTACTTC.

This clonotype has only a few counts. The chain recombines TRBV20-1 with TRBJ2-1, with D unclear. Germline loops: CDR1 DFQATT, CDR2 SNEGSKA (reference sequence). The CDR3 loop spans 13 amino acids. Trimming shortened V by 3 bases and J by 3 bases, and 9 bases separated the two germline ends. In nucleotides, the CDR3 is TGCAGTGCTAGGGGGATTCGCTACAATGAGCAGTTCTTC. It is translated as CSARGIRYNEQFF.

DNA for the CDR3: TGCAGCGTGGGTATGGGCGGGACTACCTACAATGAGCAGTTCTTC. Amino acids: CSVGMGGTTYNEQFF. The chain recombines TRBV29-1 with TRBJ2-1, with TRBD2 matching over 7 bases. Germline CDR1 is SQVTM and CDR2 is ANQGSEA. V shed 6 bases, J shed 2 bases, and the junction held 10 bases outside the gene matches. There are 15 residues in the CDR3.

A few counts support this clonotype. V usage is TRBV21-1 and J usage is TRBJ2-4; the D segment call TRBD1 is taken from the table without a DNA check. TRBV21-1 is assigned pseudogene status. There are 15 residues in the CDR3. CDR3 sequence (DNA): TGTGCCAGCAGCAAGGGTCAGGAGATCGAAAACATTCAGTACTTC. Translated: CASSKGQEIENIQYF.

A note on this clonotype: Germline and junction disagree at one end, which may indicate a read error. The chain uses TRBV20-1 and TRBJ2-2; TRBD2 aligns across 13 bases. The CDR3 sequence is 16 residues long. Germline loops: CDR1 DFQATT, CDR2 SNEGSKA (reference sequence). CDR3 protein: CCALGTSGVHTGELFF. The CDR3 DNA reads TGCTGTGCTCTTGGGACTAGCGGGGTCCACACCGGGGAGCTGTTTTTT.

The chain is built from TRBV12-3 or TRBV12-4 and TRBJ2-1; TRBD1 or TRBD2 may be the D gene (5 bases each). This CDR3 has 15 residues. V dropped 8 bases and J dropped 10 bases, with 24 bases sitting between them. The CDR3 DNA reads TGTGCCAGCTTGTGGGACCGGGACGGATTCGGCGAGCAGTTCTTC. Translation: CASLWDRDGFGEQFF.

The J gene is TRBJ2-5, the V gene TRBV7-2; D is uncertain. The CDR3 runs 12 residues. V was cut by 5 bases and J by 5 bases, with 9 bases left in between. Germline V gene lookup returns CDR1 SGHTA and CDR2 FQGNSA. The DNA for the CDR3 is TGTGCCAGCAGCCCTATTACTGAGACCCAGTACTTC. This encodes CASSPITETQYF.

The chain carries TRBV7-9 and TRBJ2-2; maybe TRBD1 (6 bases). Deletions cut 5 bases from V and 2 bases from J, with 12 bases between. Germline-derived CDR1 and CDR2 are SEHNR and FQNEAQ (reference sequence). The CDR3 has 15 residues. The CDR3 here is CASSSRTANTGELFF. For the CDR3, the DNA is TGTGCCAGCAGCAGTAGGACAGCCAACACCGGGGAGCTGTTTTTT.

The rearrangement joins TRBV7-2 to TRBJ2-1; perhaps D is TRBD1 or TRBD2 (5 bases each). Trimming took off 4 bases at V and 9 bases at J, with 10 bases between the two ends. Germline CDR1 is SGHTA and CDR2 is FQGNSA. This CDR3 is built from 12 residues. The CDR3 loop reads CASSSGALEQFF. The CDR3 DNA follows: TGTGCCAGCAGCTCCGGGGCCCTTGAGCAGTTCTTC.

This clonotype was observed a handful of times. The genes are TRBV10-3 and TRBJ2-5, with D maybe TRBD2 (5 bases). Trimming took off 0 bases at V and 5 bases at J, with 10 bases between the two ends. The germline V gene encodes CDR1 ENHRY and CDR2 SYGVKD. CDR3 size: 14 residues. The CDR3 spells CAISESSGSETQYF. The CDR3 nucleotides read TGTGCCATCAGTGAGTCCAGTGGGAGTGAGACCCAGTACTTC.

This clonotype was recorded a few times. The V gene is TRBV7-2, the J gene TRBJ2-5; D might be TRBD1 (5 bases). Germline V gene data show CDR1 as SGHTA and CDR2 as FQGNSA. Trimming cost V 5 bases and J 5 bases, with 18 bases left between them. The CDR3 has 15 residues. Here the CDR3 reads CASSPREAGLETQYF. The CDR3 DNA reads TGTGCCAGCAGCCCCCGTGAGGCAGGGTTGGAGACCCAGTACTTC.

This chain joins TRBV20-1 and TRBJ2-1; D is perhaps TRBD1 or TRBD2 (5 bases each). CDR3 size: 14 residues. Germline V gene data show CDR1 as DFQATT and CDR2 as SNEGSKA (reference sequence). V was clipped by 3 bases and J by 5 bases, with 14 bases between them. The CDR3 reads CSASNPRGDNEQFF. The CDR3 nucleotides are TGCAGTGCTAGCAACCCCCGAGGGGACAATGAGCAGTTCTTC.

The chain couples TRBV7-2 to TRBJ2-5; D gene ambiguous. The CDR3 length is 13 residues. The V end lost 2 bases, the J end lost 4 bases, and 8 bases lay between the germline ends. Germline CDR1 and CDR2: SGHTA and FQGNSA. The CDR3 region is CASSLNFGETQYF. Here the CDR3 DNA reads TGTGCCAGCAGCTTAAATTTTGGAGAGACCCAGTACTTC.

This chain joins TRBV20-1 and TRBJ1-1; maybe TRBD1 (5 bases). CDR1 and CDR2 from the germline V gene are DFQATT and SNEGSKA (reference sequence). The CDR3 is 12 residues long. The ends were cut back, 4 bases at V and 6 bases at J, with 12 bases in the middle. CDR3 coding DNA: TGCAGTGCTACGGACACCCCCCCTGAAGCTTTCTTT. Translating gives CSATDTPPEAFF.

V and J are TRBV21-1 and TRBJ2-7. TRBV21-1 is listed as a pseudogene. This CDR3 comprises 13 residues. The DNA for the CDR3 is TGTGCCAGCAGCAAAGTCGATTTCTACGAGCAGTACTTC. This sequence encodes CASSKVDFYEQYF.

The chain employs TRBV27 and TRBJ2-1; D unresolved. The V end lost 0 bases, the J end lost 2 bases, and 8 bases lay between the germline ends. The CDR3 sequence is 15 residues long. From germline, CDR1 is MNHEY and CDR2 SMNVEV (reference sequence). CDR3 nucleotide sequence: TGTGCCAGCAGTTTATCGCAGTTCGCCTACAATGAGCAGTTCTTC. Translating it yields CASSLSQFAYNEQFF.

In this sample, this clonotype turned up many times. J is TRBJ2-3 and V is TRBV12-3 or TRBV12-4; no definite D call. V gave up 3 bases and J gave up 2 bases, with 9 bases separating them. The length of the CDR3 is 14 residues. The CDR3 spells CASSLGSYTDTQYF. CDR3 bases: TGTGCCAGCAGTTTGGGCAGCTACACAGATACGCAGTATTTT.

The rearrangement joins TRBV5-1 to TRBJ2-5; TRBD1 aligns across 8 bases. The CDR3 covers 15 residues. The V gene end was trimmed by 1 base and the J gene end by 6 bases; junction bases not matched to a gene: 8. Germline CDR1 SGHRS, CDR2 YFSETQ. The CDR3 loop reads CASSLPTTGGKTQYF. The CDR3 DNA is TGCGCCAGCAGCTTGCCAACCACAGGGGGGAAGACCCAGTACTTC.

This clonotype was counted only a few times. The chain is built from TRBV27 and TRBJ2-2, with a weak D call TRBD2 (5 bases). Germline CDR1 is MNHEY and CDR2 is SMNVEV (reference sequence). The CDR3 consists of 14 residues. V lost 3 bases and J lost 2, with 7 bases in between. The CDR3 region has the DNA TGTGCCAGCAGTTTCGCGGGCAACACCGGGGAGCTGTTTTTT. Amino acid sequence: CASSFAGNTGELFF.

This clonotype came up once. Its ends do not fully match the called genes, so a read error is possible. The chain has TRBV6-2 or TRBV6-3 and TRBJ1-2; TRBD1 is a possible D gene (6 bases). The CDR3 covers 14 residues. Germline loops: CDR1 MNHEY, CDR2 SVGEGT. CDR3 sequence (DNA): TGTGCCAGCAGATACTCCGGGACAAAGTATGGCTACACCTTC. Protein: CASRYSGTKYGYTF.